Listed here are 8 T cell receptor beta chains from one sample, sequenced in a study of regulatory T cells in long-lasting Graves disease. Time point in this sample: newly diagnosed GD, antithyroid drugs for less than 3 months. Scientists built the TCR library using RNA that was extracted from PBMCs. Investigators prepared the TCR beta libraries by applying iRepertoire HTBI primers and Arm-PCR of CDR3 regions. One entry per CDR3 protein, called by TCRdb with MiXCR from the multiplex PCR reads. The profile shows about half a million distinct CDR3 sequences, approximately 12% of them singletons. This same sample was also taken into another study, of T cells in Graves' hyperthyroidism and ophthalmopathy.

Here the sequenced sample was peripheral blood mononuclear cells (PBMCs), taken at new diagnosis, from a patient treated with antithyroid drugs. Source of these receptors: a woman aged 30 to 39 with Graves disease.

Only a few counts were recorded for this clonotype. The chain has TRBV7-2 and TRBJ2-1; 15 nucleotides match TRBD2. The CDR3 contains 19 residues. V lost 5 bases and J lost 4; bases outside the gene matches: 12. CDR1 and CDR2 from the germline V gene are SGHTA and FQGNSA. CDR3 sequence (DNA): TGTGCCAGCAGCAGCCCGGGACTAGCGGGAGGTAACCGGTACAATGAGCAGTTCTTC. It yields the protein CASSSPGLAGGNRYNEQFF.

This chain joins TRBV6-1 and TRBJ2-3; TRBD1 matches at 7 bases. Looked up from germline, CDR1 is MNHNS and CDR2 is SASEGT. V lost 6 bases and J lost 0; bases outside the gene matches: 27. CDR3 size: 22 residues. CDR3 amino acids: CASSRPRDRPIRGVFSTDTQYF. The CDR3 DNA reads as TGTGCCAGCAGCCGCCCCCGGGACAGACCCATCCGGGGCGTTTTCAGCACAGATACGCAGTATTTT.

This clonotype was counted only a few times. In nucleotides, the CDR3 is TGTGCCAGCAGGAAGAACAGGGGGGCGGAGTTGCACACTGAAGCTTTCTTT. It is translated as CASRKNRGAELHTEAFF. V is TRBV2 and J is TRBJ1-1; 8 nucleotides line up with TRBD1. The CDR3 runs 17 residues. Germline V CDR1 and CDR2: SNHLY, FYNNEI. J lost 3 bases, V lost 6 bases, and 15 bases had no gene match.

In this sample, this clonotype turned up many times. The CDR3 coding sequence is TGTGCCAGCAGTTTACGCGGGTCAGGACACCAAGAGACCCAGTACTTC. It specifies CASSLRGSGHQETQYF. The chain combines TRBV28 with TRBJ2-5; D perhaps matches TRBD2 (5 bases). CDR1 is MDHEN, CDR2 SYDVKM, per germline. The CDR3 is 16 residues long. V was clipped by 2 bases and J by 0 bases, with 13 bases between them.

This clonotype was recorded many times. V gene TRBV7-2 combines with J gene TRBJ2-7; D might be TRBD2 (5 bases). V gave up 4 bases and J gave up 2 bases, with 9 bases separating them. Germline CDR1 is SGHTA and CDR2 is FQGNSA. This CDR3 comprises 13 residues. The CDR3 reads CASSYSGTYEQYF. The CDR3 coding sequence is TGTGCCAGCAGCTACAGCGGAACCTACGAGCAGTACTTC.

This clonotype has a count of ten or more. The genes are TRBV2 and TRBJ2-7; 13 positions match TRBD2. Germline CDR1 is SNHLY and CDR2 is FYNNEI. Trimming took 6 bases from V and 4 from J; bases not matched to a gene: 6. The CDR3 has 15 residues. DNA for the CDR3: TGTGCCAGCAGGGAGAGGACTAGCGGGAGTTACGAGCAGTACTTC. It translates to CASRERTSGSYEQYF.

J is TRBJ1-5 and V is TRBV15; TRBD1 agrees at 8 bases. Trimming at V came to 5 bases and at J to 9 bases, leaving 12 bases not matched to a gene. Germline loops: CDR1 LNHNV, CDR2 YYDKDF (reference sequence). The CDR3 totals 15 residues. The CDR3 reads CATSGRDRGLAPQHF. The CDR3 DNA reads as TGTGCCACCAGCGGCCGCGACAGGGGTTTGGCGCCCCAGCATTTT.

This clonotype has a single count. CDR3: CAWSPHIWVSSYNEQFF. In nucleotides, the CDR3 is TGTGCCTGGAGTCCCCACATCTGGGTTAGCTCCTACAATGAGCAGTTCTTC. The chain joins TRBV30 to TRBJ2-1; D not resolved. CDR3 length: 17 amino acids. Trimming took off 2 bases at V and 0 bases at J, with 17 bases between the two ends. From germline, CDR1 is GTSNPN and CDR2 SVGIG (reference sequence). Drawing the rest from reference TRBV30 and TRBJ2-1, the complete variable domain is SQTIHQWPATLVQPVGSPLSLECTVEGTSNPNLYWYRQAAGRGLQLLFYSVGIGQISSEVPQNLSASRPQDRQFILSSKKLLLSDSGFYLCAWSPHIWVSSYNEQFFGPGTRLTVL.